Shown below are 30 T cell receptor beta chains from a single sample sequenced in a study of identical twins. TCRdb reanalysed the 5' RACE reads using MiXCR and keeps one entry per CDR3 protein. Among 1.5 million to 2 million distinct CDR3 sequences listed, roughly 35% were seen once. The sample comprised cord blood. Every receptor here comes from a newborn girl in good health.

V gene TRBV5-1 combines with J gene TRBJ2-1, with 11 bases matching TRBD1. The J call may be wrong; the DNA end is better matched by TRBJ2-7. The germline CDR1 and CDR2 sequences are SGHRS and YFSETQ. This CDR3 region has 16 residues. The chain's CDR3 is CASSGTGGSSYNEQYF. CDR3 in DNA: TGCGCCAGCAGCGGGACAGGGGGAAGCTCCTACAATGAGCAGTACTTC.

This chain connects TRBV20-1 to TRBJ1-5, with unresolved D. The CDR3 spans 13 residues. V was shortened by 2 bases and J by 7 bases, with 12 bases between the two germline ends. Germline lookup yields CDR1 DFQATT and CDR2 SNEGSKA (reference sequence). As DNA, the CDR3 is TGCAGTGCTAGATGGTCAGGAAGGCAGCCCCAGCATTTT. Translating gives CSARWSGRQPQHF.

Of note for this clonotype: A much larger clone differs from this one at a single base, so this may be a read error. The chain is built from TRBV10-3 and TRBJ2-1; possible D gene TRBD1, 6 bases. In germline, CDR1 is ENHRY, CDR2 SYGVKD. Trimming shortened V by 2 bases and J by 3 bases, and 14 bases separated the two germline ends. The CDR3 totals 16 residues. The CDR3 region is CAISERQQGNYNEQFF. The CDR3 nucleotides are TGTGCCATCAGTGAGCGCCAGCAGGGGAACTACAATGAGCAGTTCTTC.

This clonotype was found a few times. V and J are TRBV11-2 and TRBJ2-1, with a weak D call TRBD2 (6 bases). This CDR3 contains 14 residues. Trimming left V 3 bases short and J 5 bases short, with 11 bases between. Germline V lookup: CDR1 SGHAT, CDR2 FQNNGV. Written as DNA, the CDR3 is TGTGCCAGCAGCTTGGGGAGCGGGCACAATGAGCAGTTCTTC. This gives the protein CASSLGSGHNEQFF.

This clonotype was seen a handful of times. The V gene is TRBV20-1, the J gene TRBJ2-3; 10 bases line up with TRBD2. J was trimmed by 0 bases and V by 3 bases; bases with no gene match: 12. In germline, CDR1 is DFQATT, CDR2 SNEGSKA (reference sequence). This CDR3 comprises 18 residues. The CDR3 sequence is CSASESGGAYRSTDTQYF. CDR3 nucleotides: TGCAGTGCTAGTGAAAGCGGGGGGGCGTATCGGAGCACAGATACGCAGTATTTT.

The chain has TRBV6-1 and TRBJ2-4, with 10 bases matching TRBD1. The CDR3 runs 16 residues. Germline V gene data show CDR1 as MNHNS and CDR2 as SASEGT. J was trimmed by 7 bases and V by 4 bases; bases with no gene match: 10. This CDR3 reads CASSVKSGTGANIQYF. The CDR3 DNA is TGTGCCAGCAGTGTGAAGTCGGGGACAGGGGCGAACATTCAGTACTTC.

This clonotype was seen only a few times. The rearrangement uses TRBV28 and TRBJ2-7; D is possibly TRBD2 (5 bases). From germline, CDR1 is MDHEN and CDR2 SYDVKM. The CDR3 contains 17 residues. With 2 bases removed from V and 2 bases from J, the gap between germline ends came to 19 bases. CDR3 residues: CASSLPPRSGLAYEQYF. The CDR3 DNA follows: TGTGCCAGCAGTTTACCCCCTAGGAGCGGTCTAGCCTACGAGCAGTACTTC. Combining the CDR3 with reference TRBV28 and TRBJ2-7 gives the whole variable domain DVKVTQSSRYLVKRTGEKVFLECVQDMDHENMFWYRQDPGLGLRLIYFSYDVKMKEKGDIPEGYSVSREKKERFSLILESASTNQTSMYLCASSLPPRSGLAYEQYFGPGTRLTVT.

The chain has TRBV5-1 and TRBJ1-2; no clear D. Trimming cost V 0 bases and J 4 bases, with 13 bases left between them. Germline-derived CDR1 and CDR2 are SGHRS and YFSETQ. The CDR3 is made up of 15 amino acids. The DNA of the CDR3 is TGCGCCAGCAGCTTGGAAGATAGGAACCCCTATGGCTACACCTTC. It translates to CASSLEDRNPYGYTF.

Regarding this clonotype: This sequence may be a read error, since a much larger clone differs from it by one base. The rearrangement uses TRBV5-1 and TRBJ2-5; 7 bases line up with TRBD2. This CDR3 contains 16 residues. Germline assignment: CDR1 SGHRS and CDR2 YFSETQ. With 0 bases clipped from V and 11 bases from J, the junction kept 16 bases outside the gene matches. The CDR3 sequence: CASSLVPSGVWNEQYF. The CDR3 nucleotides are TGCGCCAGCAGCTTGGTCCCGAGCGGGGTTTGGAATGAGCAGTACTTC.

This rearrangement joins TRBV29-1 to TRBJ1-1; tentative D call: TRBD1 (6 bases). CDR3 length: 13 residues. V was shortened by 6 bases and J by 1 base, with 12 bases between the two germline ends. The germline V gene encodes CDR1 SQVTM and CDR2 ANQGSEA. In DNA form, the CDR3 reads TGCAGCGTCTCAGGGACACCGAACACTGAAGCTTTCTTT. This sequence encodes CSVSGTPNTEAFF.

This clonotype appeared a few times. V is TRBV7-2 and J is TRBJ2-5; D is unclear. The CDR3 totals 12 residues. V was cut by 2 bases and J by 11 bases, with 12 bases left in between. CDR1 and CDR2 from the germline V gene are SGHTA and FQGNSA. The CDR3 spells CASSLTNNEQYF. CDR3 in DNA: TGTGCCAGCAGCTTAACTAACAATGAGCAGTACTTC.

This chain uses TRBV11-2 with TRBJ2-5, with D maybe TRBD2 (6 bases). CDR3 length: 15 residues. Germline assignment: CDR1 SGHAT and CDR2 FQNNGV. Trimming took off 3 bases at V and 11 bases at J, with 22 bases between the two ends. This CDR3 reads CASSLDYPPNNEQYF. The CDR3 nucleotides read TGTGCCAGCAGCTTGGACTACCCACCTAATAATGAGCAGTACTTC.

Concerning this clonotype itself: A much larger clone lies one base from this, so it may be a read error. V usage is TRBV29-1 and J usage is TRBJ1-2, with D hard to call. CDR3 length: 12 residues. Germline CDR1 is SQVTM and CDR2 is ANQGSEA. In DNA, the CDR3 is TGCAGCGTTGAGGAGGGTAACTATGGCTACATCTTC. Its translation is CSVEEGNYGYIF. Complete variable domain (other parts from reference TRBV29-1 and TRBJ1-2): SAVISQKPSRDICQRGTSLTIQCQVDSQVTMMFWYRQQPGQSLTLIATANQGSEATYESGFVIDKFPISRPNLTFSTLTVSNMSPEDSSIYLCSVEEGNYGYIFGSGTRLTVV.

The V call is TRBV5-6, the J call TRBJ2-3; D uncertain. There are 16 residues in the CDR3. CDR1 and CDR2 (germline): SGHDT, YYEEEE. Trimming removed 4 bases at V and 0 bases at J, with 15 bases between. The CDR3 coding sequence is TGTGCCAGCAGCGCCAGCGCTAGGTTTAGCACAGATACGCAGTATTTT. Its translation is CASSASARFSTDTQYF. The entire variable domain, with the rest obtained from reference TRBV5-6 and TRBJ2-3, is as follows: DAGVTQSPTHLIKTRGQQVTLRCSPKSGHDTVSWYQQALGQGPQFIFQYYEEEERQRGNFPDRFSGHQFPNYSSELNVNALLLGDSALYLCASSASARFSTDTQYFGPGTRLTVL.

The chain combines TRBV13 with TRBJ1-2; D unclear. Germline V gene sequence: CDR1 PRHDT, CDR2 FYEKMQ (reference sequence). The CDR3 runs 14 residues. Trimming stripped 4 bases from V and 6 bases from J, with 15 bases between. The CDR3 loop reads CASSYRAQLDGYTF. CDR3 in DNA: TGTGCCAGCAGCTATCGCGCTCAGCTGGATGGCTACACCTTC.

The rearrangement joins TRBV5-1 to TRBJ2-3; TRBD2 agrees at 8 bases. V was clipped by 6 bases and J by 5 bases; unmatched bases: 8. The CDR3 sequence is 14 residues long. Germline V gene data show CDR1 as SGHRS and CDR2 as YFSETQ. Here the CDR3 DNA reads TGCGCCAGCATGTACGGACTAGCTGGAGATACGCAGTATTTT. The encoded protein is CASMYGLAGDTQYF.

This clonotype was seen just once. The chain carries TRBV5-1 and TRBJ1-1; no clear D. The CDR3 sequence is 15 residues long. Between the trimmed V and J ends, which lost 1 base and 2 bases, there was a span of 12 bases. CDR1 and CDR2 from the germline V gene are SGHRS and YFSETQ. For the CDR3, the DNA is TGCGCCAGCAGCTTGTCAGCCGCTCTCAACACTGAAGCTTTCTTT. This gives the protein CASSLSAALNTEAFF.

This clonotype was found a few times. The V call is TRBV29-1, the J call TRBJ2-3; D possibly corresponds to TRBD2 (6 bases). CDR1 is SQVTM, CDR2 ANQGSEA, per germline. V was cut by 7 bases and J by 0 bases, with 23 bases left in between. The CDR3 runs to 17 residues. Written as DNA, the CDR3 is TGCAGCGGGCGGATTATAGCGGAGCCGGCTAGCACAGATACGCAGTATTTT. It translates to CSGRIIAEPASTDTQYF.

DNA of the CDR3: TGCGCCAGCAGGGGGCTAGCGATACCCGATACGCAGTATTTT. This gives the protein CASRGLAIPDTQYF. This chain uses TRBV5-1 with TRBJ2-3; TRBD2 is a possible D gene (6 bases). This CDR3 is built from 14 residues. Per germline, CDR1 SGHRS and CDR2 YFSETQ. V was clipped by 5 bases and J by 6 bases, with 16 bases between them.

This clonotype has a handful of counts. The chain links TRBV5-6 to TRBJ2-1, with D possibly matching TRBD2 (5 bases). CDR1 is SGHDT and CDR2 is YYEEEE in the germline V gene. Trimming took off 6 bases at V and 2 bases at J, with 18 bases between the two ends. This CDR3 is built from 16 residues. DNA for the CDR3: TGTGCCAGCATCATCCGGCGGGCAGAGACCTACAATGAGCAGTTCTTC. Protein product: CASIIRRAETYNEQFF.

A word on this clonotype: A read error may explain this, as a much larger clone is one base away. The chain links TRBV29-1 to TRBJ1-4, with a weak D call TRBD1 (5 bases). The germline V and J ends were trimmed by 6 bases and 3 bases, with 14 bases remaining between them. The CDR3 covers 14 residues. Germline loops: CDR1 SQVTM, CDR2 ANQGSEA. The CDR3 loop reads CSVVKRGANEKLFF. The CDR3 DNA sequence: TGCAGCGTGGTAAAACGGGGGGCTAATGAAAAACTGTTTTTT. Full variable domain (remainder filled in from reference TRBV29-1 and TRBJ1-4): SAVISQKPSRDICQRGTSLTIQCQVDSQVTMMFWYRQQPGQSLTLIATANQGSEATYESGFVIDKFPISRPNLTFSTLTVSNMSPEDSSIYLCSVVKRGANEKLFFGSGTQLSVL.

V and J are TRBV5-8 and TRBJ2-4; D not certain. The germline V gene has CDR1 SGHTS and CDR2 YDEGEE. V lost 0 bases and J 1 base, leaving 14 bases between the germline ends. This CDR3 has 17 amino acids. The CDR3 DNA reads TGTGCCAGCAGCTTGGCCCCCTCCGCGGCGGCCAAAAACATTCAGTACTTC. It translates to CASSLAPSAAAKNIQYF.

This clonotype was counted ten times or more. The chain employs TRBV21-1 and TRBJ1-2; no check of the table's D call, TRBD1, against the DNA was made. TRBV21-1 is listed as a pseudogene. The CDR3 covers 11 residues. Here the CDR3 DNA reads TGTGCCAGCAGCAAGGGGGCGGGCTACACCTTC. Translation gives CASSKGAGYTF.

The chain links TRBV14 to TRBJ2-7; 7 positions agree with TRBD1. This CDR3 spans 15 amino acids. Per the germline V gene, CDR1 is SGHDN and CDR2 is FVKESK. With V trimmed by 0 bases and J by 2 bases, 4 bases remained unmatched. The DNA for the CDR3 is TGTGCCAGCAGCCAAGAGTCAGGGGGTCCCTACGAGCAGTACTTC. Translating it yields CASSQESGGPYEQYF. Drawing the rest from reference TRBV14 and TRBJ2-7, the complete variable domain is EAGVTQFPSHSVIEKGQTVTLRCDPISGHDNLYWYRRVMGKEIKFLLHFVKESKQDESGMPNNRFLAERTGGTYSTLKVQPAELEDSGVYFCASSQESGGPYEQYFGPGTRLTVT.

The V call is TRBV28, the J call TRBJ2-3; 9 bases agree with TRBD2. This CDR3 region has 17 residues. V lost 1 base and J lost 5; bases outside the gene matches: 10. Germline CDR1 MDHEN, CDR2 SYDVKM. CDR3 coding DNA: TGTGCCAGCAGTTTATTCTTTCTGGCGGGAGGGGGAGATACGCAGTATTTT. As protein: CASSLFFLAGGGDTQYF.

This chain connects TRBV7-9 to TRBJ2-5; D call uncertain. Germline V CDR1 and CDR2: SEHNR, FQNEAQ (reference sequence). The V and J ends lost 3 bases and 8 bases respectively, with 13 bases between them. This CDR3 comprises 13 residues. The CDR3 spells CASSFPRNETQYF. The DNA of the CDR3 is TGTGCCAGCAGCTTTCCCCGGAACGAAACCCAGTACTTC.

V gene TRBV28 combines with J gene TRBJ1-1; D not certain. V was shortened by 6 bases and J by 7 bases, with 18 bases between the two germline ends. In germline, CDR1 is MDHEN, CDR2 SYDVKM. The CDR3 runs to 14 residues. This CDR3 is CASSLQWRTLEAFF. The CDR3 DNA sequence: TGTGCCAGCAGCCTCCAATGGAGGACGCTTGAAGCTTTCTTT.

This chain links TRBV27 with TRBJ2-1; 7 nucleotides match TRBD1. Trimming removed 7 bases from V and 2 bases from J; junction bases left unmatched: 11. Germline CDR1 and CDR2: MNHEY and SMNVEV (reference sequence). This CDR3 has 16 amino acids. The CDR3 DNA sequence: TGTGCCAGCAACCCGACAGGGATGCGGGCCTACAATGAGCAGTTCTTC. Its translation is CASNPTGMRAYNEQFF.

A few counts support this clonotype. The chain combines TRBV3-1 with TRBJ2-1; TRBD2 matches at 11 bases. CDR3 size: 13 residues. Germline CDR1 is LGHDT and CDR2 is YNNKEL (reference sequence). The J segment lost 9 bases and the V segment lost 6 bases, leaving 4 bases of the junction unmatched. The CDR3 loop is CASSYTSGGEQFF. The DNA for the CDR3 is TGTGCCAGCAGTTACACTAGCGGGGGTGAGCAGTTCTTC.

The chain has TRBV29-1 and TRBJ2-3; TRBD1 matches at 7 bases. CDR3 length: 13 residues. The V gene's germline CDR1 is SQVTM and CDR2 ANQGSEA. V gave up 7 bases and J gave up 2 bases; unmatched junction bases: 6. CDR3 region: CSGLTGFTDTQYF. CDR3 nucleotide sequence: TGCAGCGGCCTGACAGGGTTCACAGATACGCAGTATTTT.